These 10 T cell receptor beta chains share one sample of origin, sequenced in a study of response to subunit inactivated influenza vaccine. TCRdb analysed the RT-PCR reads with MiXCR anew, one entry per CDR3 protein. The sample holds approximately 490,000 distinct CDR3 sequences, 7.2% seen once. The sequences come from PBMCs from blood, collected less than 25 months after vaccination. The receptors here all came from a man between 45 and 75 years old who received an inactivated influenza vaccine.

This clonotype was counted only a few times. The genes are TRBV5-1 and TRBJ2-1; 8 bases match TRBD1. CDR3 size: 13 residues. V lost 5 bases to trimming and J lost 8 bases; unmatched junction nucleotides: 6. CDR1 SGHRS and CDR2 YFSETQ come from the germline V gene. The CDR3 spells CASSTNRGDEQFF. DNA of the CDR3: TGCGCCAGCAGTACTAACAGGGGGGATGAGCAGTTCTTC.

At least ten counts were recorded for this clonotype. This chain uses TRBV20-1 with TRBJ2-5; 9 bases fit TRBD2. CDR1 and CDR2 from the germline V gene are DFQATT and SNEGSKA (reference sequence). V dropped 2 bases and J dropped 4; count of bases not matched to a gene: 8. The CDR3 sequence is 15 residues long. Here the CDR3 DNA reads TGCAGTGCTAGACCTATGCGGGGGGGCCGAGAGACCCAGTACTTC. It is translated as CSARPMRGGRETQYF.

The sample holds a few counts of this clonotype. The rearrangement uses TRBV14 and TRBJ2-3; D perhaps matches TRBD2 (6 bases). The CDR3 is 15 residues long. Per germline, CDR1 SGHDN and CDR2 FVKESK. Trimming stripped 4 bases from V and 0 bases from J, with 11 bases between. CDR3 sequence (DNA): TGTGCCAGCAGCCCGACGGGAGCTAGCACAGATACGCAGTATTTT. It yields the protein CASSPTGASTDTQYF. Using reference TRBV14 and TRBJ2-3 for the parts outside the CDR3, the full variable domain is EAGVTQFPSHSVIEKGQTVTLRCDPISGHDNLYWYRRVMGKEIKFLLHFVKESKQDESGMPNNRFLAERTGGTYSTLKVQPAELEDSGVYFCASSPTGASTDTQYFGPGTRLTVL.

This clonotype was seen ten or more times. The CDR3 sequence: CASSQVTGGTDTQYF. CDR3 sequence (DNA): TGCGCCAGCAGCCAAGTCACAGGGGGCACAGATACGCAGTATTTT. The V call is TRBV4-3, the J call TRBJ2-3; 7 bases align to TRBD1. V shed 1 base and J 1 base; nucleotides not matched to a gene: 2. The CDR3 spans 15 residues. In germline, CDR1 is LGHNA, CDR2 YSLEER.

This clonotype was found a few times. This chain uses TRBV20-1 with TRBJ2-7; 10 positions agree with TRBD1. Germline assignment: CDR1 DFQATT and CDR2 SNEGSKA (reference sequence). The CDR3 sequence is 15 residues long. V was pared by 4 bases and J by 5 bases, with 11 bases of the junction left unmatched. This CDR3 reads CSATTGTGDLNEQYF. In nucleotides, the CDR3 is TGCAGTGCTACGACCGGGACAGGGGACCTGAACGAGCAGTACTTC.

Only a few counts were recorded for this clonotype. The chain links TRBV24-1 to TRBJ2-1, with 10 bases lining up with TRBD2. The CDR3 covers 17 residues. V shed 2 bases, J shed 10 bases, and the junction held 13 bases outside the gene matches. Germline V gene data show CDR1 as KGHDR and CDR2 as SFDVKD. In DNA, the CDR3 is TGTGCCACCAGTGATTCATACCTAGCGGGAGTACGGGGGGAGCAGTTCTTC. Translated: CATSDSYLAGVRGEQFF.

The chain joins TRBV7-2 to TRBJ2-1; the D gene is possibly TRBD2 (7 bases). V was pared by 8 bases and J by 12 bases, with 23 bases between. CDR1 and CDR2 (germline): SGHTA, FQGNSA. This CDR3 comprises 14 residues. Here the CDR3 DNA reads TGTGCCAGCGCCCTCTTGGGGTTGGGGGGGCGGCAGTTCTTC. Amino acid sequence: CASALLGLGGRQFF.

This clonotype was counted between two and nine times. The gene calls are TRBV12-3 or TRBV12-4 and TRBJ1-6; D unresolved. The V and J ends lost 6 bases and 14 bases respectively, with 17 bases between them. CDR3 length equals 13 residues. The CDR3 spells CASSHSTQRTLHF. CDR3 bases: TGTGCCAGCAGCCACTCGACTCAAAGGACCCTCCACTTT.

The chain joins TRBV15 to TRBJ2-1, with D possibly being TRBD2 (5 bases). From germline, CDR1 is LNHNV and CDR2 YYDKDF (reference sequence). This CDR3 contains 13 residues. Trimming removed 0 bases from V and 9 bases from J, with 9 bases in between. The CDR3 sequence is CATSRDGVGEQFF. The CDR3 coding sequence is TGTGCCACCAGCAGAGACGGGGTTGGTGAGCAGTTCTTC.

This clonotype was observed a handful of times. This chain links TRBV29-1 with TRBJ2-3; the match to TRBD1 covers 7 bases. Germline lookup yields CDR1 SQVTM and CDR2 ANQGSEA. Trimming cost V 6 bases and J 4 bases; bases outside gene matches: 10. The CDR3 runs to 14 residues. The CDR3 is CSVGRTGNPDTQYF. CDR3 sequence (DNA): TGCAGCGTCGGCAGGACAGGTAACCCAGATACGCAGTATTTT.